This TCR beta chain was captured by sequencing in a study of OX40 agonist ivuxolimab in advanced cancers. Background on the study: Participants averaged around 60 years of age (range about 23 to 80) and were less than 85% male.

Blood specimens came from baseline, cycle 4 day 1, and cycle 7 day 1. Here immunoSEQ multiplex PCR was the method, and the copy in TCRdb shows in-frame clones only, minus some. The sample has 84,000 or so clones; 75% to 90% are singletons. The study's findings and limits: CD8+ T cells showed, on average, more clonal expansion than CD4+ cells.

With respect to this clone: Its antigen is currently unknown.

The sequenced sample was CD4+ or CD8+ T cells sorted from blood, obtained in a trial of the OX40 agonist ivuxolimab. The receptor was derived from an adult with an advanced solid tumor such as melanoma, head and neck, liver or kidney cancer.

The CDR3 DNA sequence: TGTGCCAGCAGCTTAGATAATAGAGCAGAGACCCAGTACTTC. This encodes CASSLDNRAETQYF. V is TRBV11-3 and J is TRBJ2-5; D is undetermined. In germline, CDR1 is SGHNT, CDR2 YENEEA. The CDR3 spans 14 residues. Between the trimmed V and J ends, which lost 0 bases and 4 bases, there was a span of 9 bases.